This entry is about one T cell receptor beta chain. Sequenced by immunoSEQ multiplex PCR; TCRdb stores in-frame clones only, minus some. The sample includes 150,000 or so clones, roughly 90% of them seen just once. These data belong to a study of blood T cell repertoires in COVID-19. Study at large: The samples span acute and convalescent COVID-19 from the United States, Italy and Spain.

This CDR3 has 12 amino acids. Germline V gene data show CDR1 as SGHNT and CDR2 as YENEEA. V lost 4 bases and J 8 bases, leaving 11 bases between the germline ends. Source material: PBMCs or T cells enriched from blood (not recorded which). The clonotype originates from a woman in her 50s who had recovered from COVID-19. This chain joins TRBV11-3 and TRBJ1-1; D may be TRBD1 (5 bases). CDR3 in amino acids: CASSSAQGEAFF. The CDR3 nucleotides are TGTGCCAGCAGCTCCGCCCAGGGAGAAGCTTTCTTT. Complete variable domain (other parts from reference TRBV11-3 and TRBJ1-1): EAGVVQSPRYKIIEKKQPVAFWCNPISGHNTLYWYLQNLGQGPELLIRYENEEAVDDSQLPKDRFSAERLKGVDSTLKIQPAELGDSAVYLCASSSAQGEAFFGQGTRLTVV.